This T cell receptor beta chain was captured in a study of CXCR3-negative and CXCR3-positive naive CD8 T cells. General study points: The TRB CDR3s that CXCR3-positive naive cells carried were more hydrophobic than those of CXCR3-negative naive cells. Memory CD8+ T cell repertoires were far less diverse than both naive subsets.

On this clonotype: Its antigen is not known.

Germline V gene data show CDR1 as MNHEY and CDR2 as SVGAGI. This CDR3 is built from 16 residues. Every CD8+ subset sample held some 300,000 flow-sorted cells, done in triplicate. The libraries of TRB cDNA were constructed through 5' RACE using UMI labels. TCRdb reprocessed the 5' RACE reads and stores each CDR3 protein as one record, lacking DNA. This sample's table reports more than 40,000 distinct CDR3 sequences. Sequencing used naive CXCR3- CD8+ T cells from blood. This sample's subset: CD45RO-CCR7+CD27+CD95- naive CD8+ T cells lacking CXCR3 (TNR3-). The TCR was taken from a human donor in good health. Some clones in this sample may be carry-over from other donors' samples. The chain recombines TRBV6-5 with TRBJ2-1; TCRdb's D call, TRBD2, is unchecked because there is no DNA. CDR3 protein: CASSFGRTSGYNEQFF.